The sample holds many counts of the clone carrying this T cell receptor (beta chain). Its target is not known. Trimming took off 1 base at V and 0 bases at J, with 9 bases between the two ends. In germline, CDR1 is KGHSH, CDR2 LQKENI. The CDR3 sequence is 15 residues long. This sample is drawn from a study of early T cells in non-severe SARS-CoV-2 infection. Study summary: RNA in bulk from unsorted whole blood was sequenced, and chains were unpaired.

Attached unique molecular identifiers marked individual cDNA molecules. One entry per CDR3 protein, called by TCRdb with MiXCR from the 5' RACE reads. The sample yields tens of thousands of distinct CDR3 sequences, about 4.7% seen once. General study findings and limits: VDJdb matching skewed toward anti-spike CD8 responses, missing private and CD4 specificities.

The sample comprised whole blood. This clonotype was obtained from an adult who was a healthcare worker with PCR-confirmed SARS-CoV-2 infection or an uninfected control (not recorded which). This chain joins TRBV18 and TRBJ1-1; D might be TRBD1 (5 bases). CDR3 in DNA: TGTGCCAGCTCACCACAGGGGTCGATGAACACTGAAGCTTTCTTT. Translating gives CASSPQGSMNTEAFF.